This is a list of T cell receptor beta chains from one sample in a study of blood T cells in healthy people across ages. Each CDR3 protein is one row after TCRdb ran MiXCR on the 5' RACE reads. Altogether about 590,000 distinct CDR3 sequences are present, about 30% being singletons, with the ten largest covering about a sixth. Specimen: blood. The receptors were sampled from a woman of 80 years or more in good health. Both conserved end residues are part of each CDR3. The D gene is left open where the match is weak. Clone size is not always given. Where it is, it says once, few, many or a class for expanded clones.

V gene	D gene	J gene	clone size	CDR3 DNA	CDR3 protein
TRBV2	-	TRBJ1-2	many	TGTGCCAGCAGTGAAGTTCGGGGGGCGAAAGGCTACACCTTC	CASSEVRGAKGYTF
TRBV2	-	TRBJ1-5	few	TGTGCCAGCAGTGAAGGACAGCTAAGTTGGAGCAATCAGCCCCAGCATTTT	CASSEGQLSWSNQPQHF
TRBV5-1	TRBD1	TRBJ1-2	many	TGCGCCAGCAGCTCAACAGGGGGCCTATATGGCTACACCTTC	CASSSTGGLYGYTF
TRBV27	-	TRBJ2-1	-	TGTGCCAGCAGCCCAGACCCCCTTCGGTCCTACAATGAGCAGTTCTTC	CASSPDPLRSYNEQFF
TRBV2	-	TRBJ1-5	few	TGTGCCAGCAGTGAATCACAGCGCAATCAGCCCCAGCATTTT	CASSESQRNQPQHF
TRBV20-1	TRBD2	TRBJ2-3	-	TGCAGTGCTCCTGGACTAGCGGGATCCAATACGCAGTATTTT	CSAPGLAGSNTQYF
TRBV11-2	TRBD1	TRBJ2-7	once	TGTGCCAGCAGCTTATTGGTAGGACAGGGTTACGAGCAGTACTTC	CASSLLVGQGYEQYF
TRBV7-6	-	TRBJ1-1	few	TGTGCCAGCAGCTTATCCTTACAGGGTTGGGGTACTGAAGCTTTCTTT	CASSLSLQGWGTEAFF
TRBV4-1	-	TRBJ1-6	many	TGCGCCAGCAGCCAAGATGCGACAGCTAATTCACCCCTCCACTTT	CASSQDATANSPLHF
TRBV7-9	-	TRBJ2-7	many	TGTGCCAGCAGCTCCCCGCGGGGGCCCTACGAGCAGTACTTC	CASSSPRGPYEQYF
TRBV20-1	-	TRBJ1-1	-	TGCAGTGCTAGAGCCGGCAGGGTCTTGACTGAAGCTTTCTTT	CSARAGRVLTEAFF
TRBV5-5	-	TRBJ1-6	-	TGTGCCAGCAAGTGGGACACCGATAATTCACCCCTCCACTTT	CASKWDTDNSPLHF
TRBV5-1	-	TRBJ1-1	-	TGCGCCAGCAGCTTATTAGGACAGAACACTGAAGCTTTCTTT	CASSLLGQNTEAFF
TRBV7-6	-	TRBJ2-2	-	TGTGCCAGCAGCTGGACTGGCGGAATTGGCACCGGGGAGCTGTTTTTT	CASSWTGGIGTGELFF
TRBV5-1	-	TRBJ2-7	many	TGCGCCAGCAGCTTAGAACCGACAGGCTCCTACGAGCAGTACTTC	CASSLEPTGSYEQYF
TRBV19	TRBD1	TRBJ1-1	-	TGTGCCAGTAGCCCCACAAGGGACAGGGGTCACACTGAAGCTTTCTTT	CASSPTRDRGHTEAFF
TRBV6-6	TRBD2	TRBJ2-1	few	TGTGCCAGCAGATTCCTAGCGGGTGAGCAGTTCTTC	CASRFLAGEQFF
TRBV20-1	-	TRBJ1-1	many	TGCAGTGCTAGGGGACTGAACACTGAAGCTTTCTTT	CSARGLNTEAFF
TRBV7-8	TRBD2	TRBJ2-1	-	TGTGCCAGCAGCTTCTTCGACGGGACTAGCGGGGGAAGTGAGCAGTTCTTC	CASSFFDGTSGGSEQFF
TRBV30	TRBD2	TRBJ2-5	-	TGTGCCTGGAGTGAAGGACTAGCGGGCACAATACAAGAGACCCAGTACTTC	CAWSEGLAGTIQETQYF
TRBV10-3	TRBD1	TRBJ2-3	many	TGTGCCATCAGTGAAGGGGACCGGGACAGGGTTACAGATACGCAGTATTTT	CAISEGDRDRVTDTQYF
TRBV7-9	TRBD2	TRBJ2-3	many	TGTGCCAGCACTCGGGGAGGGCTTTCAGATACGCAGTATTTT	CASTRGGLSDTQYF
TRBV6-6	TRBD1	TRBJ2-7	many	TGTGCCAGCAGAGGTCGGGACAGGGGTTCCTACGAGCAGTACTTC	CASRGRDRGSYEQYF